These 5 T cell receptor beta chains were sequenced from one sample in a study of T cell responses to AZD1222 COVID-19 vaccine. The table came from immunoSEQ multiplex PCR; TCRdb's copy has only in-frame clones and leaves some out. The table includes 150,000 or so clones, about 91% detected once. The sample here was peripheral blood, taken on day 0 of AZD1222 vaccination. These TCRs come from an adult in good health.

The rearrangement uses TRBV6-1 and TRBJ1-5; D not certain. V was shortened by 1 base and J by 7 bases, with 8 bases between the two germline ends. CDR1 MNHNS and CDR2 SASEGT come from the germline V gene. The CDR3 consists of 13 residues. CDR3 in DNA: TGTGCCAGCAGTGAAGAGGCGGGACAGCCCCAGCATTTT. Translation: CASSEEAGQPQHF.

The chain has TRBV6-5 and TRBJ2-2; 8 nucleotides align to TRBD1. V lost 10 bases, J lost 2 bases, and 9 bases stayed unmatched. This CDR3 region has 15 residues. CDR1 and CDR2 (germline): MNHEY, SVGAGI. The CDR3 region is CATQTGVLNTGELFF. The CDR3 region has the DNA TGTGCCACCCAGACAGGGGTTCTTAACACCGGGGAGCTGTTTTTT.

The rearrangement links TRBV5-1 to TRBJ1-2, with 10 bases lining up with TRBD1. Germline assignment: CDR1 SGHRS and CDR2 YFSETQ. J gave up 5 bases and V 1 base, and 5 bases lay outside the gene matches. CDR3 length: 15 amino acids. CDR3 coding DNA: TGCGCCAGCAGCTTGCAAGGACAGGGGGTATATGGCTACACCTTC. Translating it yields CASSLQGQGVYGYTF.

This clone was counted a single time. This chain uses TRBV11-3 with TRBJ2-7; TRBD2 matches at 11 bases. Germline CDR1 reads SGHNT; CDR2 reads YENEEA. The CDR3 is made up of 15 amino acids. V trimming: 4 bases; J trimming: 2 bases; junction bases outside the gene matches: 4. Written as DNA, the CDR3 is TGTGCCAGCAGCTCCGAACTAGCGGGAGCCTACGAGCAGTACTTC. Protein product: CASSSELAGAYEQYF.

This clone was observed a handful of times. The genes are TRBV19 and TRBJ1-2; possibly TRBD1 for D (6 bases). The CDR3 totals 15 residues. Germline V gene data show CDR1 as LNHDA and CDR2 as SQIVND (reference sequence). Between the trimmed V and J ends, which lost 1 base and 4 bases, there was a span of 13 bases. CDR3 DNA sequence: TGTGCCAGTAGTATAGGGGGTGGGACATTCTATGGCTACACCTTC. Protein product: CASSIGGGTFYGYTF.